Given below is one T cell receptor (beta chain) in context. Antigen: not known. The data stem from a study of identifying expanded T cells in peripheral blood. Study-wide points: Over two and four weeks, about 15 and 19 clones changed, versus around 1.2 between replicates.

Profiled with immunoSEQ multiplex PCR; TCRdb holds only in-frame clones, not every one. The sample lists about 80,000 clones, 80% to 90% occurring once. The CDR3 has 16 residues. Germline V gene lookup returns CDR1 LNHNV and CDR2 YYDKDF (reference sequence). J was trimmed by 5 bases and V by 3 bases; bases with no gene match: 9. This receptor was obtained from a person aged 18-69 years in good health. The specimen was blood. This chain uses TRBV15 with TRBJ2-2, with 7 bases fitting TRBD1. Here the CDR3 reads CATSSDTGVRTGELFF. CDR3 nucleotides: TGTGCCACCAGCAGCGACACAGGGGTTAGAACCGGGGAGCTGTTTTTT.